A single sample gave rise to the 25 T cell receptor beta chains below, sequenced in a study of CD4 and CD8 cells across lung adenocarcinoma regions. Each CDR3 protein is one row after TCRdb ran MiXCR on the PCR reads. The profile shows about 5,200 distinct CDR3 sequences, about 50% of them singletons. The sequencing sample was made of CD4+ T cells from the margin of a lung tumor. The receptors shown here come from a male donor with lung adenocarcinoma. The CD4 and CD8 labels of this study may be unreliable.

Judged by abundance, this clonotype is medium-sized (0.01 to 0.1%). The V call is TRBV11-3, the J call TRBJ2-1; TRBD2 aligns across 9 bases. The CDR3 is 18 amino acids. CDR1 and CDR2 from the germline V gene are SGHNT and YENEEA. The trim removed 0 bases at V and 2 bases at J, leaving 8 bases unmatched. CDR3 DNA sequence: TGTGCCAGCAGCTTAGACCCCGCGGCTAGCGGGACCTACAATGAGCAGTTCTTC. Translated: CASSLDPAASGTYNEQFF.

Notes on this clonotype: A junction boundary mismatches the germline segment, possibly from a read error. The chain recombines TRBV6-4 with TRBJ1-5; D ambiguous. In germline, CDR1 is MRHNA, CDR2 SNTAGT. The CDR3 has 8 amino acids. In DNA, the CDR3 is TGTGCCAGCAGAGCCCCCGATTTT. As protein: CASRAPDF.

This clonotype is deemed medium-sized. The chain links TRBV6-5 to TRBJ2-1; D might be TRBD2 (6 bases). From germline, CDR1 is MNHEY and CDR2 SVGAGI. CDR3 length: 13 amino acids. The V and J ends lost 8 bases and 8 bases respectively, with 16 bases between them. As DNA, the CDR3 is TGTGCCAGCGGGCACGGCGGGACCTATGAGCAGTTCTTC. Protein product: CASGHGGTYEQFF.

This clonotype was seen a few times. This sequence joins TRBV10-1 and TRBJ2-1, with no clear D. The J call may be incorrect, as the DNA end agrees better with TRBJ2-7. This CDR3 is 13 amino acids long. Per the germline V gene, CDR1 is WNHNN and CDR2 is SYGVQD (reference sequence). CDR3 amino acids: CASSESREREQYF. The CDR3 DNA reads TGCGCCAGCAGTGAGTCGAGAGAGCGCGAGCAGTACTTC.

This chain links TRBV6-1 with TRBJ2-2; D is possibly TRBD1 or TRBD2 (5 bases each). The V and J ends lost 6 bases and 0 bases respectively, with 14 bases between them. This CDR3 contains 16 residues. CDR1 is MNHNS, CDR2 SASEGT, per germline. CDR3 in DNA: TGTGCCAGCAGAGACAATAGGGACGCGAACACCGGGGAGCTGTTTTTT. Translation gives CASRDNRDANTGELFF.

The J gene is TRBJ1-4, the V gene TRBV6-1, with TRBD1 matching over 9 bases. Germline CDR1 reads MNHNS; CDR2 reads SASEGT. Unmatched junction bases numbered 12, after V lost 5 bases and J lost 8 bases. The CDR3 covers 16 residues. The CDR3 bases are TGTGCCAGCAGTCCTCGGCCCGGGACAGGGTTAGAAAAACTGTTTTTT. It is translated as CASSPRPGTGLEKLFF.

Points on this clonotype: One junction end does not reproduce the germline sequence, and a read error may be involved. The chain couples TRBV6-9 to TRBJ2-3; weak D call: TRBD2 (5 bases). The CDR3 runs 14 residues. Germline values: CDR1 MNHGY, CDR2 SVAAGI. The CDR3 reads CASSQAGSTNKQYF. The CDR3 DNA sequence: TGTGCCAGCAGTCAGGCTGGGAGCACCAATAAGCAGTATTTC.

This clonotype qualifies as medium-sized (0.01 to 0.1%). V gene TRBV7-6 combines with J gene TRBJ2-1; D is uncertain. The DNA end lines up better with TRBJ2-7; the J call may be wrong. CDR3 length: 14 amino acids. Looked up from germline, CDR1 is SGHVS and CDR2 is FNYEAQ. CDR3 sequence: CASSLSPSVSEQYF. For the CDR3, the DNA is TGTGCCAGCAGCTTATCACCGTCCGTCTCCGAGCAGTACTTC.

The V gene is TRBV10-2, the J gene TRBJ2-5; TRBD2 agrees at 10 bases. CDR3 length equals 15 residues. Germline V gives CDR1 WSHSY, CDR2 SAAADI. Losses at the gene ends were 0 bases for V and 5 bases for J; bases not matched to a gene: 3. The CDR3 here is CASSESERGGETQYF. Written as DNA, the CDR3 is TGCGCCAGCAGTGAGTCGGAGCGGGGGGGGGAGACCCAGTACTTC.

J is TRBJ2-1 and V is TRBV7-8; D is unresolved. The CDR3 spans 15 residues. The germline gives CDR1 SGHVS, CDR2 FQNEAQ. Trimming removed 2 bases from V and 3 bases from J, with 11 bases in between. The CDR3 here is CASSLRRRLYNEQFF. CDR3 nucleotide sequence: TGTGCCAGCAGCTTACGGCGCCGGCTCTACAATGAGCAGTTCTTC.

This clonotype counts as large (0.1 to 1%). The chain links TRBV27 to TRBJ2-1, with TRBD1 matching over 9 bases. Germline CDR1 is MNHEY and CDR2 is SMNVEV (reference sequence). V lost 7 bases, J lost 9 bases, and 10 bases stayed unmatched. The CDR3 consists of 14 residues. CDR3 DNA sequence: TGTGCCAGCACCAGAGAACAGGGGGCGCGTGAGCAGTTCTTC. Translated: CASTREQGAREQFF.

This clonotype is deemed medium-sized. The chain uses TRBV6-1 and TRBJ2-3, with 7 bases fitting TRBD2. This CDR3 has 16 residues. The germline gives CDR1 MNHNS, CDR2 SASEGT. V lost 7 bases and J lost 2; bases outside the gene matches: 12. The CDR3 reads CASTSDLAGTTDTQYF. The CDR3 region has the DNA TGTGCCAGCACCTCGGATTTAGCGGGTACCACAGATACGCAGTATTTT.

Sample share makes this clonotype medium-sized (0.01 to 0.1%). The J gene is TRBJ2-3, the V gene TRBV4-1, with D uncertain. CDR1 is MGHRA and CDR2 is YSYEKL in the germline V gene. Deletions cut 0 bases from V and 0 bases from J, with 4 bases between. This CDR3 has 14 amino acids. This chain's CDR3 is CASSQEDSTDTQYF. The CDR3 coding sequence is TGCGCCAGCAGCCAAGAGGACAGCACAGATACGCAGTATTTT.

A remark on this clonotype: A junction end diverges from the germline sequence, so it may reflect a read error. The rearrangement links TRBV27 to TRBJ2-3; 7 nucleotides align to TRBD2. CDR1 and CDR2 from the germline V gene are MNHEY and SMNVEV (reference sequence). This CDR3 spans 17 amino acids. The CDR3 DNA is TGTGCCAGCAGTCCTGGCCGACTAGCTTCTGCCACAGATATGCAGTATTTT. Its protein product is CASSPGRLASATDMQYF.

V usage is TRBV10-3 and J usage is TRBJ2-4; possibly TRBD2 for D (5 bases). The CDR3 runs to 14 residues. V was pared by 11 bases and J by 13 bases, with 27 bases between. The V gene's germline CDR1 is ENHRY and CDR2 SYGVKD. The CDR3 protein is CAASGGCAKNTQYF. For the CDR3, the DNA is TGTGCCGCCTCCGGCGGGTGTGCCAAAAATACGCAGTACTTC.

This clonotype is labeled medium-sized. The chain employs TRBV6-5 and TRBJ2-3; D gene unclear. The germline V gene encodes CDR1 MNHEY and CDR2 SVGAGI. Trimming stripped 0 bases from V and 8 bases from J, with 9 bases between. The CDR3 loop spans 13 amino acids. CDR3 DNA: TGTGCCAGCAGTTACTCATTCGGTTCTACGCAGTATTTT. Translating gives CASSYSFGSTQYF.

The chain joins TRBV6-5 to TRBJ2-1, with 8 bases lining up with TRBD1. The end of the DNA aligns better with TRBJ2-7, so the J call may be wrong. The length of the CDR3 is 15 residues. The germline CDR1 and CDR2 sequences are MNHEY and SVGAGI. CDR3 sequence (DNA): TGTGCCAGCAGTTATTCCGATGGACAGGGTAGTGAGCAGTACTTC. This encodes CASSYSDGQGSEQYF.

CDR3 region: CASSQTPSSYNEQFF. CDR3 in DNA: TGCGCCAGCAGCCAGACACCGAGCTCCTACAATGAGCAGTTCTTC. The chain joins TRBV4-1 to TRBJ2-1, with D uncertain. Germline V CDR1 and CDR2: MGHRA, YSYEKL. This CDR3 has 15 amino acids. Trimming stripped 3 bases from V and 0 bases from J, with 9 bases between.

By sample share, this clonotype is medium-sized. The gene calls are TRBV12-3 or TRBV12-4 and TRBJ2-1, with D tentatively TRBD2 (6 bases). V gave up 5 bases and J gave up 6 bases, with 20 bases separating them. CDR3 length: 16 residues. The CDR3 nucleotides are TGTGCCAGCAGTCCCTCGGACTTTGCGGGAATCAATGAGCAGTTCTTC. Translated: CASSPSDFAGINEQFF.

This clonotype has a single count. The DNA of the CDR3 is TGTGCCAGCAGTGAAGGGGGAACAGCTAATCGGGCGGGCCAGTACTTC. Encoded protein: CASSEGGTANRAGQYF. This chain joins TRBV6-1 and TRBJ2-1; possibly TRBD2 for D (5 bases). The J call is doubtful: the DNA matches TRBJ2-5 better. Germline V gene data show CDR1 as MNHNS and CDR2 as SASEGT. This CDR3 spans 16 amino acids.

By share, this clonotype ranks as large. The V call is TRBV10-2, the J call TRBJ2-6, with 8 positions matching TRBD1. The CDR3 covers 17 residues. Unmatched junction bases numbered 4, after V lost 2 bases and J lost 1 base. The germline V gene encodes CDR1 WSHSY and CDR2 SAAADI. The DNA of the CDR3 is TGCGCCAGCAGTGAGGGCAGGGGGCGGTCTGGGGCCAACGTCCTGACTTTC. This codes for CASSEGRGRSGANVLTF.

In its sample, this clonotype ranks as medium-sized. The CDR3 spells CASTNDLVGSTETQYF. The CDR3 DNA sequence: TGTGCCAGCACCAATGACTTGGTTGGGAGTACTGAGACCCAGTACTTC. V and J are TRBV6-1 and TRBJ2-5; D possibly corresponds to TRBD2 (5 bases). The V and J ends lost 7 bases and 5 bases respectively, with 23 bases between them. The CDR3 runs to 16 residues. Germline-derived CDR1 and CDR2 are MNHNS and SASEGT.

This clonotype is deemed medium-sized. The chain uses TRBV6-1 and TRBJ1-5; TRBD1 matches at 7 bases. The V and J ends lost 2 bases and 7 bases, in that order; junction bases with no gene match: 8. CDR3 length: 15 residues. Looked up from germline, CDR1 is MNHNS and CDR2 is SASEGT. CDR3 DNA: TGTGCCAGCAGTGAATTCAGGGGGGTAGTCCAGCCCCAGCATTTT. Its protein product is CASSEFRGVVQPQHF.

The chain recombines TRBV10-1 with TRBJ2-5, with TRBD1 identical over 7 bases. Per germline, CDR1 WNHNN and CDR2 SYGVQD (reference sequence). The CDR3 totals 16 residues. Trimming took 3 bases from V and 5 from J; bases not matched to a gene: 12. CDR3 protein: CASSELRDREEETQYF. The CDR3 bases are TGCGCCAGCAGTGAATTGCGAGACAGGGAAGAGGAGACCCAGTACTTC.

Comments on this clonotype: A read error may account for a junction end that differs from germline. The chain is built from TRBV10-1 and TRBJ2-4; TRBD1 aligns across 8 bases. CDR1 WNHNN and CDR2 SYGVQD come from the germline V gene (reference sequence). The CDR3 has 13 residues. As DNA, the CDR3 is TGCGTCAGGGGGCTAGGAACCAAAGATACTCAGTATTTC. Its protein product is CVRGLGTKDTQYF.